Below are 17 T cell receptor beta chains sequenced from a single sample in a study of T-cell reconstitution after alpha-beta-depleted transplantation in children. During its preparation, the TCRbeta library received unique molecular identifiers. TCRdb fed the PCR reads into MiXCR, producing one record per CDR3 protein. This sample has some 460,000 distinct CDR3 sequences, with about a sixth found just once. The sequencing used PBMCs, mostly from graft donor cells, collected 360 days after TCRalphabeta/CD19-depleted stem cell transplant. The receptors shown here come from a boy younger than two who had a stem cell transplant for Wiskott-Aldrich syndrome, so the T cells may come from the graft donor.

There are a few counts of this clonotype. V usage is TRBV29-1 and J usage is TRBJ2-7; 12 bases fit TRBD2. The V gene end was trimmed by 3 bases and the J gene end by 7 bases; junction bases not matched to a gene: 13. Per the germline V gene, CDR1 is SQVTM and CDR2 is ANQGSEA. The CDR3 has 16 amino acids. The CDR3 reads CSVEGLAGGPVREQYF. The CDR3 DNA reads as TGCAGCGTTGAGGGGCTAGCGGGAGGGCCAGTTCGGGAGCAGTACTTC.

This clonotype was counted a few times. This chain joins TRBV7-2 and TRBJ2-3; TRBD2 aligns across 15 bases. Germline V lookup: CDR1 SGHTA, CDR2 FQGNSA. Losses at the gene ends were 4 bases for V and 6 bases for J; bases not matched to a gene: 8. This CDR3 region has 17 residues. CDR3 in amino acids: CASSSSGLAGGWDTQYF. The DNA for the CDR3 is TGTGCCAGCAGCTCCTCGGGACTAGCGGGGGGTTGGGATACGCAGTATTTT.

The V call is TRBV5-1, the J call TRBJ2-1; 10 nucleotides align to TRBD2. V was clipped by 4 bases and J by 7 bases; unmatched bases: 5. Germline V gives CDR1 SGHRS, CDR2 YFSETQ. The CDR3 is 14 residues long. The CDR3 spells CASSLLAGVNEQFF. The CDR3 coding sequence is TGCGCCAGCAGCCTTCTAGCGGGAGTGAATGAGCAGTTCTTC.

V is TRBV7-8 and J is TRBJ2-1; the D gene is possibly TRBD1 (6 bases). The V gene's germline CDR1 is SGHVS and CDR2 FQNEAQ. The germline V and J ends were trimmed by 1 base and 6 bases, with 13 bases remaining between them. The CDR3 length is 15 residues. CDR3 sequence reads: CASSLVRGTRNEQFF. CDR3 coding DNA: TGTGCCAGCAGCTTAGTTAGAGGGACACGCAATGAGCAGTTCTTC.

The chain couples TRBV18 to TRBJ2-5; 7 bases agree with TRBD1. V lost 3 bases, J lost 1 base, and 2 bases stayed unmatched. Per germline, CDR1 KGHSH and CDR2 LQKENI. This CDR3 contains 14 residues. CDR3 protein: CASSPDRVQETQYF. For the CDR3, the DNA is TGTGCCAGCTCACCCGACAGGGTCCAAGAGACCCAGTACTTC.

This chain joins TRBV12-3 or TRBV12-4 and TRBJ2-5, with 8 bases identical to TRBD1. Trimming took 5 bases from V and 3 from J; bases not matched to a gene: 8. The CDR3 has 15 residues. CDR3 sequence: CASSTGDRQEETQYF. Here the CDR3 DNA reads TGTGCCAGCAGTACCGGGGACAGGCAGGAAGAGACCCAGTACTTC.

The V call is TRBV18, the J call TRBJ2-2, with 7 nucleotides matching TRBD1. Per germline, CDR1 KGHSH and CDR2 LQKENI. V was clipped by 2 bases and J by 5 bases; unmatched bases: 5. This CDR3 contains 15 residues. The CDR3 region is CASSPKTGKTGELFF. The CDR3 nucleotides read TGTGCCAGCTCACCAAAGACAGGGAAGACCGGGGAGCTGTTTTTT.

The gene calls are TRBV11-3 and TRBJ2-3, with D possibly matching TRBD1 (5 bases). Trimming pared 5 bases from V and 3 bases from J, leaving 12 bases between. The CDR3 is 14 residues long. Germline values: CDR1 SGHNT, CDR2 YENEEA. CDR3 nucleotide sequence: TGTGCCAGCAGCCAATTACAGGAGACAGATACGCAGTATTTT. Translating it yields CASSQLQETDTQYF.

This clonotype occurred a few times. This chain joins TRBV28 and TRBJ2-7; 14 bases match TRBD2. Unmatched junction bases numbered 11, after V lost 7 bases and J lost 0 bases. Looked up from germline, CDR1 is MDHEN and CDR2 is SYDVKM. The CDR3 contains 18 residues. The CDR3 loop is CASTRTSGGFSTSYEQYF. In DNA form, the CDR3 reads TGTGCCAGCACCCGGACTAGCGGGGGGTTTTCGACCTCCTACGAGCAGTACTTC.

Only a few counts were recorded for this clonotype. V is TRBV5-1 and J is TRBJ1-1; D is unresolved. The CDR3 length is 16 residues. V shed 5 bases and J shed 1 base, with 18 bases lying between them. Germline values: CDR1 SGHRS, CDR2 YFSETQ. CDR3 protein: CASRARAEVGNTEAFF. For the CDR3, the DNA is TGCGCCAGCAGGGCCAGAGCAGAAGTAGGGAACACTGAAGCTTTCTTT.

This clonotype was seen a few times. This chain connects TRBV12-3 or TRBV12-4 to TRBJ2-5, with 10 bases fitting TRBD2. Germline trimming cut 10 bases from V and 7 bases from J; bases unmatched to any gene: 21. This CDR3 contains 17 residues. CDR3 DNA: TGTGCCATAACGACTCTAAGCGGTCTAGCGGGAGTAGGGACCCAGTACTTC. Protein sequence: CAITTLSGLAGVGTQYF.

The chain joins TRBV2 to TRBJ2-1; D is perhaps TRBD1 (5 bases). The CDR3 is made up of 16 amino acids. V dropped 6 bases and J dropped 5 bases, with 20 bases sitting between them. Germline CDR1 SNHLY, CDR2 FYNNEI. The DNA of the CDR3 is TGTGCCAGCAGCGGAAACAGGTCTCCTTGGGACAATGAGCAGTTCTTC. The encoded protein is CASSGNRSPWDNEQFF.

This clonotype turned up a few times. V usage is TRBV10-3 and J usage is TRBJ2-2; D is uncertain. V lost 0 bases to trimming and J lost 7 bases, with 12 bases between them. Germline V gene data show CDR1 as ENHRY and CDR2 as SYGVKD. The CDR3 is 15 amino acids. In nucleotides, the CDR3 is TGTGCCATCAGTGAGTCGGCTCTCCCGGGCGGGGAGCTGTTTTTT. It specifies CAISESALPGGELFF.

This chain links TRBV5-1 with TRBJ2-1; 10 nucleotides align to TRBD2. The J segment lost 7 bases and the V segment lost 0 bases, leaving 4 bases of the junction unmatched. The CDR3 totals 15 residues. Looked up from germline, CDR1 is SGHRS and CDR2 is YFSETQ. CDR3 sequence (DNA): TGCGCCAGCAGCTTGGAGGGGACTAGCGTAAATGAGCAGTTCTTC. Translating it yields CASSLEGTSVNEQFF.

CDR3 region: CASSLDSRSSYNEQFF. As DNA, the CDR3 is TGTGCCAGCAGCTTAGACTCCAGGTCCTCCTACAATGAGCAGTTCTTC. This sequence joins TRBV7-2 and TRBJ2-1; unclear D gene. The CDR3 runs to 16 residues. V was trimmed by 1 base and J by 0 bases, leaving 10 bases between them. Germline assignment: CDR1 SGHTA and CDR2 FQGNSA.

CDR3 sequence (DNA): TGTGCCAGCAGCCTCGGGCTGTACAGGGGGTCCTACGAGCAGTACTTC. Translation: CASSLGLYRGSYEQYF. The chain joins TRBV7-9 to TRBJ2-7; TRBD1 agrees at 8 bases. Germline V gene data show CDR1 as SEHNR and CDR2 as FQNEAQ (reference sequence). The length of the CDR3 is 16 residues. Trimming removed 5 bases from V and 1 base from J; junction bases left unmatched: 10.

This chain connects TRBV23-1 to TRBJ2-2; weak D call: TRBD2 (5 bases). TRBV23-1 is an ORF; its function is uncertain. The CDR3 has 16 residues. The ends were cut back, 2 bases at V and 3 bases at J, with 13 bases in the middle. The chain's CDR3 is CASSQIAGDDTGELFF. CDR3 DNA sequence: TGCGCCAGCAGTCAAATCGCGGGCGACGACACCGGGGAGCTGTTTTTT.